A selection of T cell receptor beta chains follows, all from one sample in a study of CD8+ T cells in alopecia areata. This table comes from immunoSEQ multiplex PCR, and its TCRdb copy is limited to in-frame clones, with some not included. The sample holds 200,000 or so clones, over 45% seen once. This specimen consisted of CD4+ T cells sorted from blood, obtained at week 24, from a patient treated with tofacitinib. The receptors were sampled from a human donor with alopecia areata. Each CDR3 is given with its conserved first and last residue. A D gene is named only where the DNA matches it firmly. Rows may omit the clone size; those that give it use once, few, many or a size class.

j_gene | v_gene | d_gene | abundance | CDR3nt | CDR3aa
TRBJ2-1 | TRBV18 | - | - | TGTGCCAGCTCACCACCGGGGACCGACTACAATGAGCAGTTCTTC | CASSPPGTDYNEQFF
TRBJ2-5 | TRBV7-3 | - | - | TGTGCCAGCAGCTTAATGGTCGGCCATGAAGAGACCCAGTACTTC | CASSLMVGHEETQYF
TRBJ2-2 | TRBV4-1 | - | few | TGCGCCAGCAGCCAAGTCAGGAACACCGGGGAGCTGTTTTTT | CASSQVRNTGELFF
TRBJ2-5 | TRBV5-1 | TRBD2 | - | TGCGCCAGCGGGAAAGCGGGAGAACTTCAAGAGACCCAGTACTTC | CASGKAGELQETQYF
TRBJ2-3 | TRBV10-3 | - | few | TGTGCCATCAGTGACAGGGGTAAAGGAGATACGCAGTATTTT | CAISDRGKGDTQYF
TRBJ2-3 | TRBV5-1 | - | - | TGCGCCAGCAGCGTTGGGGTTCGAAGCACAGATACGCAGTATTTT | CASSVGVRSTDTQYF
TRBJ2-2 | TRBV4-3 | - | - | TGCGCCAGCAGCGGTGGCGGGGACCGGAACACCGGGGAGCTGTTTTTT | CASSGGGDRNTGELFF
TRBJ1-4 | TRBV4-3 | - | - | TGCGCCAGCAGCCAAGAGGCTGCAGGGAGGGAAAAACTGTTTTTT | CASSQEAAGREKLFF
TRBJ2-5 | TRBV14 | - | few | TGTGCCAGCAGGCTCGGGGGACAAGAGACCCAGTACTTC | CASRLGGQETQYF
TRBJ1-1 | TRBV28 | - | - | TGTGCCAGCAGCAGTGGGAACACTGAAGCTTTCTTT | CASSSGNTEAFF
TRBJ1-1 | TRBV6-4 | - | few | TGTGCCAGCAGGACGGAGGGGGGCAGGAACACTGAAGCTTTCTTT | CASRTEGGRNTEAFF
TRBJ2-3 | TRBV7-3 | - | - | TGTGCCAGCAGCTTAAGAGGGGGGAGCACAGATACGCAGTATTTT | CASSLRGGSTDTQYF
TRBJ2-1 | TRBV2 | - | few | TGTGCCAGCAGTGAACGGTCTGCCACCTACAATGAGCAGTTCTTC | CASSERSATYNEQFF
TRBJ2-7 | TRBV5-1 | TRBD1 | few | TGCGCCACCCACCTCGCGGGACAGGGGCATGACGAGCAGTACTTC | CATHLAGQGHDEQYF